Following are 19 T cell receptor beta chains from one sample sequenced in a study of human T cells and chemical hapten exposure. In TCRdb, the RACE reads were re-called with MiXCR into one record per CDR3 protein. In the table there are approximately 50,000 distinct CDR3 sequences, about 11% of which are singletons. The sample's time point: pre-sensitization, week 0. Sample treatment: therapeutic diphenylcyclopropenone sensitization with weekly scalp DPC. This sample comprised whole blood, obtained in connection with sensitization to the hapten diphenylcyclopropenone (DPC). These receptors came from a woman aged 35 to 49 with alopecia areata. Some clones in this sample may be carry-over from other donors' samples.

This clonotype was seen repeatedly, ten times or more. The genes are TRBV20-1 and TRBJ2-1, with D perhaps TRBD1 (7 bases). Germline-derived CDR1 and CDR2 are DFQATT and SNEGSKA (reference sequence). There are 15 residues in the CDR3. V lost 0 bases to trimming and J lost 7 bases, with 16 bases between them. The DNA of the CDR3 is TGCAGTGCTAGAGATATTAGGGCAGGGGGGAATGAGCAGTTCTTC. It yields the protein CSARDIRAGGNEQFF.

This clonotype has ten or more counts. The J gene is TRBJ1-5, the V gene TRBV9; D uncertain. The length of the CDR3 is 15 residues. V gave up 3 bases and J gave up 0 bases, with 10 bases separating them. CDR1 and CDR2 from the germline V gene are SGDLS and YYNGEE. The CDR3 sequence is CASSADGYSNQPQHF. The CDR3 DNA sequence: TGTGCCAGCAGCGCGGACGGTTATAGCAATCAGCCCCAGCATTTT.

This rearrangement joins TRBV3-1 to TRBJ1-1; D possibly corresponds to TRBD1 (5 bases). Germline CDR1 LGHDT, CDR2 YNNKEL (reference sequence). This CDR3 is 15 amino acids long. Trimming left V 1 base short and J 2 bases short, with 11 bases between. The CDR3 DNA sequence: TGTGCCAGCAGCCAAGGAACCGGGGGAAACACTGAAGCTTTCTTT. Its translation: CASSQGTGGNTEAFF.

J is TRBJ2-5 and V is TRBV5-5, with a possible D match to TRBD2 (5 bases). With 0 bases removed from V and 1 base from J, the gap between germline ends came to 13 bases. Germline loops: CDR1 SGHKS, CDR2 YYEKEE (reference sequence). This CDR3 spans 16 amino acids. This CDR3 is CASSLVSSGGQETQYF. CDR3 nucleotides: TGTGCCAGCAGCTTGGTGTCGAGCGGAGGCCAAGAGACCCAGTACTTC.

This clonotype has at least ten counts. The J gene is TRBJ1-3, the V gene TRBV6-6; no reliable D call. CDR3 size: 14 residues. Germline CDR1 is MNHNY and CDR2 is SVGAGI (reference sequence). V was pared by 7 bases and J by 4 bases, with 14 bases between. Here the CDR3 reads CASKDTASGNTIYF. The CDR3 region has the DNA TGTGCCAGCAAAGACACGGCGTCGGGAAACACCATATATTTT.

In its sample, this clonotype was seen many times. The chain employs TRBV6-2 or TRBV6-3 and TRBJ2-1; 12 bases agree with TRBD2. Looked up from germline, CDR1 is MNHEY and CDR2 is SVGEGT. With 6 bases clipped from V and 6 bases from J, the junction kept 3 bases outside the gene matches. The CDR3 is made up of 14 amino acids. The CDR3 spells CASRLAGGLNEQFF. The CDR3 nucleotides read TGTGCCAGCAGACTAGCGGGAGGCCTCAATGAGCAGTTCTTC.

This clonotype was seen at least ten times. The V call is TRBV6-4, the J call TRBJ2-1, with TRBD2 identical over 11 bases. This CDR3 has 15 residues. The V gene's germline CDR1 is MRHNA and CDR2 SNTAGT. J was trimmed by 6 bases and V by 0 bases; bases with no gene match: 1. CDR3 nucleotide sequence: TGTGCCAGCAGTGACTCCCTAGCGGGGGGCAATGAGCAGTTCTTC. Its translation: CASSDSLAGGNEQFF.

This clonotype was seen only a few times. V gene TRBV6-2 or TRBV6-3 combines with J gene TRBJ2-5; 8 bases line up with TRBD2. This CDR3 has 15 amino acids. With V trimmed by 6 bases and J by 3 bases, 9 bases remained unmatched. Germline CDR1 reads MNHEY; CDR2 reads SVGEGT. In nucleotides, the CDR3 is TGTGCCAGCAGACACCCACGGGGGGGCGAAGAGACCCAGTACTTC. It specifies CASRHPRGGEETQYF.

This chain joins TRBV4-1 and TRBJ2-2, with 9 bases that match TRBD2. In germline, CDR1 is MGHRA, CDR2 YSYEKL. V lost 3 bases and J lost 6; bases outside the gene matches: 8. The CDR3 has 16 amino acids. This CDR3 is CASSQTIAGVAGELFF. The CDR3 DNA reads TGCGCCAGCAGCCAGACCATAGCGGGAGTTGCCGGGGAGCTGTTTTTT.

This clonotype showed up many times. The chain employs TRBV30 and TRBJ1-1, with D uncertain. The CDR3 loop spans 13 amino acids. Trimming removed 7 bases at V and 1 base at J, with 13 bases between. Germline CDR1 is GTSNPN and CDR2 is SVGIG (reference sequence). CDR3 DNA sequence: TGTGCCTCCGGCCGTTTGGGGAACACTGAAGCTTTCTTT. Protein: CASGRLGNTEAFF.

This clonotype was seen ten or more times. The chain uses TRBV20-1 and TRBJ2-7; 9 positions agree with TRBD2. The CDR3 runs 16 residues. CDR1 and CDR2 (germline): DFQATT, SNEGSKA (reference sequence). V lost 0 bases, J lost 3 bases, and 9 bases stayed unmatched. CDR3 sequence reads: CSARDPVAGAHYEQYF. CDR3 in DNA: TGCAGTGCTAGAGACCCAGTAGCGGGAGCCCACTACGAGCAGTACTTC.

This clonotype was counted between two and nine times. The CDR3 DNA sequence: TGTGCCAGCCGGGACAGGGGACGCAACTATGGCTACACCTTC. Translated, it gives CASRDRGRNYGYTF. The chain couples TRBV19 to TRBJ1-2; 10 nucleotides align to TRBD1. The CDR3 is 14 amino acids. V was clipped by 9 bases and J by 2 bases; unmatched bases: 6. From germline, CDR1 is LNHDA and CDR2 SQIVND (reference sequence). The entire variable domain, with the rest obtained from reference TRBV19 and TRBJ1-2, is as follows: DGGITQSPKYLFRKEGQNVTLSCEQNLNHDAMYWYRQDPGQGLRLIYYSQIVNDFQKGDIAEGYSVSREKKESFPLTVTSAQKNPTAFYLCASRDRGRNYGYTFGSGTRLTVV.

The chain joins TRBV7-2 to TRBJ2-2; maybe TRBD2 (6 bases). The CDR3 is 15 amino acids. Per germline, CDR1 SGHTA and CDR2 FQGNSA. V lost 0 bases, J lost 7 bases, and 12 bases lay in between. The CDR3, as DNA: TGTGCCAGCAGCTTAGCGGGGGGAGTGGGCGGGGAGCTGTTTTTT. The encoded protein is CASSLAGGVGGELFF.

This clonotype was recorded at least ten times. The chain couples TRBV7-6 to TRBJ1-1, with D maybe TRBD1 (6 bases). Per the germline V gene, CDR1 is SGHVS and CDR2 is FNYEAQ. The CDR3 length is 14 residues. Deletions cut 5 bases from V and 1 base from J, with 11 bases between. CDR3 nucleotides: TGTGCCAGCAGCCCCGGACAGTCGAACACTGAAGCTTTCTTT. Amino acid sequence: CASSPGQSNTEAFF.

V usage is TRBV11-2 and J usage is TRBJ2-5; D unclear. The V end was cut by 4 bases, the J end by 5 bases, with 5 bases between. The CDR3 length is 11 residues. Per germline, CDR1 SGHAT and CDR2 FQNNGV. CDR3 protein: CASSSLETQYF. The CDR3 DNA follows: TGTGCCAGCAGCTCCCTGGAGACCCAGTACTTC.

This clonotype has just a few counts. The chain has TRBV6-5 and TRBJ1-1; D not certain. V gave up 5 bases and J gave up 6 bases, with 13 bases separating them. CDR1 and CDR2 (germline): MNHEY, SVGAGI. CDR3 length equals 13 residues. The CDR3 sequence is CASSPQTRAEAFF. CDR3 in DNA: TGTGCCAGCAGTCCCCAGACGAGGGCTGAAGCTTTCTTT.

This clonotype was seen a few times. CDR3 coding DNA: TGTGCCAGCAGCCGAGAACAGTCTGGCAATGAGCAGTTCTTC. Translated: CASSREQSGNEQFF. The rearrangement links TRBV14 to TRBJ2-1; D not resolved. The V gene's germline CDR1 is SGHDN and CDR2 FVKESK. The CDR3 contains 14 residues. The germline V and J ends were trimmed by 4 bases and 6 bases, with 13 bases remaining between them.

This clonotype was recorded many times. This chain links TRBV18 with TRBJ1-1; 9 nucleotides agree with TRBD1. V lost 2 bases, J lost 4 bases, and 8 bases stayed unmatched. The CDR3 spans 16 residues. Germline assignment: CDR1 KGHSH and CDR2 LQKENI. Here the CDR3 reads CASSPKGQGPGTEAFF. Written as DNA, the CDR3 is TGTGCCAGCTCACCAAAGGGACAGGGTCCGGGCACTGAAGCTTTCTTT.

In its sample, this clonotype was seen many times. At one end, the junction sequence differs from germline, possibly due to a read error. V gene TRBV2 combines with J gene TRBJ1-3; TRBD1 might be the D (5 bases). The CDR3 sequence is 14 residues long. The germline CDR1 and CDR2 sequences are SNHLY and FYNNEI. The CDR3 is CASRTGRSENTIYF. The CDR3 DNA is TGTGCCAGCAGAACAGGACGCTCTGAAAACACCATATATTTT. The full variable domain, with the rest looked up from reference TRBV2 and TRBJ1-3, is EPEVTQTPSHQVTQMGQEVILRCVPISNHLYFYWYRQILGQKVEFLVSFYNNEISEKSEIFDDQFSVERPDGSNFTLKIRSTKLEDSAMYFCASRTGRSENTIYFGEGSWLTVV.